These 5 T cell receptor beta chains were sequenced from one sample in a study of T-cell reconstitution after alpha-beta-depleted transplantation in children (dated by TCRdb to the mid-2010s). The library was obtained by PCR. TCRdb records Illumina HiSeq 2500 as the sequencer. Molecular barcoding was employed in the preparation of TCR libraries, with unique molecular identifiers being used to normalize TCRbeta repertoire quantification. TCRdb itself trimmed the public reads at Q25 with fastp, ran MiXCR and retained productive beta chains. Under each unique CDR3 protein, matching rows form one entry showing the most common genes and DNA. For this sample the table gives fewer than 1 million distinct CDR3 sequences, of which less than 20% were detected only once. The ten largest clones represent approximately 5% of the sample. This specimen's treatment or condition label, interpreted: allogeneic hematopoietic cell transplantation with graft depleted of TCRalphabeta T cells and CD19 B cells.

The material sequenced was PBMCs, mostly from graft donor cells, taken 360 days after TCRalphabeta/CD19-depleted stem cell transplant. These receptors all come from a male patient younger than 18 who had a stem cell transplant for acute lymphoblastic leukemia, so the T cells may come from the graft donor.

The chain uses TRBV12-3 or TRBV12-4 and TRBJ1-1, with D possibly TRBD1 on 6 matching bases. The CDR3 covers 13 residues. Trimming stripped 3 bases from V and 5 bases from J, with 10 bases between. Here the CDR3 DNA reads TGTGCCAGCAGTTTTGGGGGGCGGACTGAAGCTTTCTTT. Translating gives CASSFGGRTEAFF.

The rearrangement uses TRBV4-2 and TRBJ2-7; D is ambiguous. Trimming left V 0 bases short and J 3 bases short, with 9 bases between. CDR1 and CDR2 from the germline V gene are LGHNA and YNFKEQ. The CDR3 length is 14 residues. The CDR3 reads CASSQESIRYEQYF. The CDR3 bases are TGTGCCAGCAGCCAAGAATCGATACGCTACGAGCAGTACTTC.

This clonotype has a count of ten or more. This rearrangement joins TRBV27 to TRBJ2-5; no definite D call. The CDR3 is 14 amino acids. The V gene's germline CDR1 is MNHEY and CDR2 SMNVEV (reference sequence). V was pared by 5 bases and J by 1 base, with 11 bases between. This chain's CDR3 is CASSPRHGQETQYF. In DNA, the CDR3 is TGTGCCAGCAGTCCCCGACACGGCCAAGAGACCCAGTACTTC.

As to this clonotype: Because the CDR3 is missing its conserved closing phenylalanine or tryptophan, this is likely a read error. The chain links TRBV4-1 to TRBJ2-2; D gene uncertain. Trimming shortened V by 4 bases and J by 4 bases, and 13 bases separated the two germline ends. The length of the CDR3 is 15 residues. Germline CDR1 is MGHRA and CDR2 is YSYEKL. CDR3: CASSPPPAITGELFL. DNA for the CDR3: TGCGCCAGCAGCCCCCCTCCGGCCATCACCGGGGAGCTGTTTTTG.

This chain connects TRBV4-1 to TRBJ1-1; D is possibly TRBD1 (6 bases). The CDR3 runs 16 residues. Germline loops: CDR1 MGHRA, CDR2 YSYEKL. V lost 2 bases and J 5 bases, leaving 18 bases between the germline ends. The CDR3 sequence: CASSQTRGEGGTEAFF. The CDR3 coding sequence is TGCGCCAGCAGCCAAACGAGGGGGGAGGGAGGGACTGAAGCTTTCTTT.